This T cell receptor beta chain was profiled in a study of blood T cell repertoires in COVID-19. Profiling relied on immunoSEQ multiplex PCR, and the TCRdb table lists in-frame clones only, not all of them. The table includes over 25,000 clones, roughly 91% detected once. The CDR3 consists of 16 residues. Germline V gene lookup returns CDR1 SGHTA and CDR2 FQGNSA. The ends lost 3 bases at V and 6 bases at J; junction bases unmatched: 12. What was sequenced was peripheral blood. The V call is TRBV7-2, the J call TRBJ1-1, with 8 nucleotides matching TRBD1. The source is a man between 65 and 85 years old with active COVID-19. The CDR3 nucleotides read TGTGCCAGCAGCTTGACCTTCGGACAGGGCGGCGCTGAAGCTTTCTTT. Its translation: CASSLTFGQGGAEAFF.